The 29 T cell receptor beta chains given below trace back to one sample, sequenced in a study of control samples from healthy donors and cancer patients. Data came from immunoSEQ multiplex PCR; TCRdb stores just in-frame clones and leaves some out. The sample includes approximately 140,000 clones, roughly nine tenths of them seen just once. Material for sequencing was PBMCs. Source of these receptors: a man aged 50-60 years with head and neck cancer.

The J gene is TRBJ2-1, the V gene TRBV30; D may be TRBD2 (7 bases). From germline, CDR1 is GTSNPN and CDR2 SVGIG (reference sequence). This CDR3 contains 13 residues. V gave up 6 bases and J gave up 4 bases, with 13 bases separating them. The CDR3 DNA sequence: TGTGCCTGTTGGAGGGGGGGGTACAATGAGCAGTTCTTC. This sequence encodes CACWRGGYNEQFF.

The gene calls are TRBV30 and TRBJ2-2; D gene uncertain. Germline lookup yields CDR1 GTSNPN and CDR2 SVGIG (reference sequence). The V end was cut by 5 bases, the J end by 0 bases, with 16 bases between. The CDR3 loop spans 16 amino acids. The CDR3: CAWCQSAESNTGELFF. The DNA of the CDR3 is TGTGCCTGGTGTCAATCTGCCGAATCGAACACCGGGGAGCTGTTTTTT.

The rearrangement joins TRBV11-3 to TRBJ2-5; the D is unclear. Trimming left V 1 base short and J 5 bases short, with 8 bases between. The germline gives CDR1 SGHNT, CDR2 YENEEA. The CDR3 contains 13 residues. The CDR3 bases are TGTGCCAGCAGCTTAGGGCGTGGTGAGACCCAGTACTTC. This codes for CASSLGRGETQYF.

This clone was picked up a small number of times. In DNA form, the CDR3 reads TGTGCCAGCAGTGAAGTGGCCCAAGCTAACTATGGCTACACCTTC. Encoded protein: CASSEVAQANYGYTF. The chain employs TRBV6-1 and TRBJ1-2; the D is unclear. The CDR3 is 15 residues long. Germline assignment: CDR1 MNHNS and CDR2 SASEGT. V dropped 1 base and J dropped 0 bases, with 9 bases sitting between them.

The chain combines TRBV18 with TRBJ1-5, with 10 bases fitting TRBD1. With V trimmed by 3 bases and J by 7 bases, 6 bases remained unmatched. Germline V gene lookup returns CDR1 KGHSH and CDR2 LQKENI. The CDR3 loop spans 15 amino acids. Here the CDR3 reads CASSPSTGGGQPQHF. The DNA of the CDR3 is TGTGCCAGCTCACCCTCGACAGGGGGCGGGCAGCCCCAGCATTTT. The entire variable domain, with the rest obtained from reference TRBV18 and TRBJ1-5, is as follows: NAGVMQNPRHLVRRRGQEARLRCSPMKGHSHVYWYRQLPEEGLKFMVYLQKENIIDESGMPKERFSAEFPKEGPSILRIQQVVRGDSAAYFCASSPSTGGGQPQHFGDGTRLSIL.

V is TRBV28 and J is TRBJ2-3; D ambiguous. The ends were cut back, 2 bases at V and 7 bases at J, with 10 bases in the middle. This CDR3 is 13 amino acids long. CDR1 is MDHEN, CDR2 SYDVKM, per germline. CDR3 sequence: CASSLPGTHTQYF. In DNA form, the CDR3 reads TGTGCCAGCAGTTTACCCGGCACGCATACGCAGTATTTT.

The V gene is TRBV5-1, the J gene TRBJ1-4; no clear D. CDR1 and CDR2 from the germline V gene are SGHRS and YFSETQ. Trimming left V 0 bases short and J 0 bases short, with 6 bases between. The CDR3 totals 15 residues. The CDR3 region is CASSLAGATNEKLFF. The CDR3 coding sequence is TGCGCCAGCAGCTTGGCCGGGGCAACTAATGAAAAACTGTTTTTT.

The V gene is TRBV6-5, the J gene TRBJ2-5; TRBD1 is a possible D gene (6 bases). V was shortened by 2 bases and J by 4 bases, with 14 bases between the two germline ends. This CDR3 comprises 15 residues. Germline CDR1 and CDR2: MNHEY and SVGAGI. The CDR3 DNA is TGTGCCAGCAGTTACCTCAACAGGGTTGGAGAGACCCAGTACTTC. Translated, it gives CASSYLNRVGETQYF.

The chain has TRBV28 and TRBJ2-3, with D unclear. V lost 6 bases, J lost 0 bases, and 7 bases lay in between. Germline CDR1 and CDR2: MDHEN and SYDVKM. This CDR3 has 13 amino acids. CDR3: CASRSISTDTQYF. The CDR3, as DNA: TGTGCCAGCAGATCAATCAGCACAGATACGCAGTATTTT.

The rearrangement joins TRBV11-2 to TRBJ1-4, with TRBD1 as a possible D gene (5 bases). Looked up from germline, CDR1 is SGHAT and CDR2 is FQNNGV. V gave up 7 bases and J gave up 6 bases, with 9 bases separating them. The CDR3 has 12 amino acids. CDR3 sequence (DNA): TGTGCCAGCACCGGGACTGATGAAAAACTGTTTTTT. Amino acid sequence: CASTGTDEKLFF.

J is TRBJ2-1 and V is TRBV2, with D possibly being TRBD1 (6 bases). Looked up from germline, CDR1 is SNHLY and CDR2 is FYNNEI. The CDR3 extends over 15 amino acids. Between the trimmed V and J ends, which lost 7 bases and 1 base, there was a span of 14 bases. The CDR3 DNA reads TGTGCCAGCACCAAGGACAGAACGTCCTACAATGAGCAGTTCTTC. Translated, it gives CASTKDRTSYNEQFF.

The rearrangement links TRBV28 to TRBJ1-5, with TRBD1 matching 9 bases. The CDR3 extends over 16 amino acids. The germline CDR1 and CDR2 sequences are MDHEN and SYDVKM. V dropped 5 bases and J dropped 3; count of bases not matched to a gene: 8. The CDR3 bases are TGTGCCAGCAGTCAACCAACAGGGGGCGTCAATCAGCCCCAGCATTTT. This sequence encodes CASSQPTGGVNQPQHF.

J is TRBJ2-7 and V is TRBV28; 8 nucleotides align to TRBD1. The CDR3 runs to 15 residues. The V and J ends lost 2 bases and 3 bases, in that order; junction bases with no gene match: 6. Germline V lookup: CDR1 MDHEN, CDR2 SYDVKM. The CDR3 is CASSLRDRTFYEQYF. For the CDR3, the DNA is TGTGCCAGCAGTTTAAGGGACAGGACCTTCTACGAGCAGTACTTC.

There are a few counts of this clone. The J gene is TRBJ2-2, the V gene TRBV25-1; TRBD1 aligns across 8 bases. CDR1 and CDR2 (germline): MGHDK, SYGVNS. The CDR3 contains 14 residues. Germline trimming cut 3 bases from V and 7 bases from J; bases unmatched to any gene: 4. The CDR3 DNA reads as TGTGCCAGCAGTGACGGACAGGGCCGCGGGGAGCTGTTTTTT. Its translation: CASSDGQGRGELFF. The full variable domain, rest sourced from reference TRBV25-1 and TRBJ2-2, is EADIYQTPRYLVIGTGKKITLECSQTMGHDKMYWYQQDPGMELHLIHYSYGVNSTEKGDLSSESTVSRIRTEHFPLTLESARPSHTSQYLCASSDGQGRGELFFGEGSRLTVL.

The chain combines TRBV4-2 with TRBJ2-1, with 12 bases fitting TRBD2. Germline V gene lookup returns CDR1 LGHNA and CDR2 YNFKEQ. V shed 0 bases, J shed 7 bases, and the junction held 7 bases outside the gene matches. The CDR3 length is 17 residues. CDR3 DNA sequence: TGTGCCAGCAGCCAAGATCAGGCAGGACTAGCGGGGAATGAGCAGTTCTTC. Protein product: CASSQDQAGLAGNEQFF.

The CDR3 loop is CASRDSFSYEQYF. Here the CDR3 DNA reads TGTGCCAGCCGGGACTCCTTCTCCTACGAGCAGTACTTC. The V and J genes are TRBV19 and TRBJ2-7; D is perhaps TRBD2 (6 bases). This CDR3 region has 13 residues. CDR1 and CDR2 from the germline V gene are LNHDA and SQIVND (reference sequence). V was clipped by 9 bases and J by 0 bases, with 12 bases between them. The whole variable domain, remainder taken from reference TRBV19 and TRBJ2-7, is DGGITQSPKYLFRKEGQNVTLSCEQNLNHDAMYWYRQDPGQGLRLIYYSQIVNDFQKGDIAEGYSVSREKKESFPLTVTSAQKNPTAFYLCASRDSFSYEQYFGPGTRLTVT.

V and J are TRBV6-6 and TRBJ2-1; 11 bases are shared with TRBD1. CDR3 length equals 15 residues. Looked up from germline, CDR1 is MNHNY and CDR2 is SVGAGI (reference sequence). V shed 5 bases, J shed 8 bases, and the junction held 8 bases outside the gene matches. The CDR3 loop reads CASSPRTGGLDEQFF. The CDR3 nucleotides are TGTGCCAGCAGTCCCAGGACAGGGGGCTTGGATGAGCAGTTCTTC.

This rearrangement joins TRBV11-3 to TRBJ2-1, with unresolved D. The V gene lost 3 bases and the J gene lost 7 bases, with 13 bases spanning the gap. This CDR3 contains 14 residues. CDR1 SGHNT and CDR2 YENEEA come from the germline V gene. The CDR3 loop reads CASSLGIPRNEQFF. CDR3 in DNA: TGTGCCAGCAGCTTGGGGATCCCTCGGAATGAGCAGTTCTTC.

This clone was seen just once. The chain couples TRBV7-8 to TRBJ2-3, with D possibly being TRBD2 (6 bases). The CDR3 extends over 15 amino acids. CDR1 is SGHVS, CDR2 FQNEAQ, per germline. Trimming took 5 bases from V and 2 from J, leaving 14 bases between them. For the CDR3, the DNA is TGTGCCAGCAGCCCCACGGGACTCTTCACAGATACGCAGTATTTT. Amino acids: CASSPTGLFTDTQYF.

The chain uses TRBV27 and TRBJ1-6, with D perhaps matching TRBD1 (5 bases). The CDR3 extends over 14 amino acids. Trimming cost V 5 bases and J 6 bases, with 11 bases left between them. The germline V gene has CDR1 MNHEY and CDR2 SMNVEV (reference sequence). The DNA of the CDR3 is TGTGCCAGCAGTATAGACAGCTTTAATTCACCCCTCCACTTT. This translates into CASSIDSFNSPLHF.

The CDR3 spells CASRVGAAHNSPLHF. For the CDR3, the DNA is TGTGCCAGCAGAGTAGGGGCTGCACACAATTCACCCCTCCACTTT. The J gene is TRBJ1-6, the V gene TRBV2; perhaps TRBD1 as D (5 bases). The CDR3 extends over 15 amino acids. CDR1 and CDR2 from the germline V gene are SNHLY and FYNNEI. Trimming removed 6 bases from V and 7 bases from J, with 16 bases in between.

V and J are TRBV27 and TRBJ1-4; 7 bases fit TRBD1. J lost 3 bases, V lost 2 bases, and 6 bases had no gene match. The length of the CDR3 is 16 residues. Looked up from germline, CDR1 is MNHEY and CDR2 is SMNVEV (reference sequence). Here the CDR3 reads CASSLTPTGSNEKLFF. For the CDR3, the DNA is TGTGCCAGCAGTTTAACCCCGACAGGGTCTAATGAAAAACTGTTTTTT.

This clone has just one count. The rearrangement joins TRBV6-2 or TRBV6-3 to TRBJ2-1; TRBD1 aligns across 9 bases. The germline CDR1 and CDR2 sequences are MNHEY and SVGEGT. Losses at the gene ends were 0 bases for V and 8 bases for J; bases not matched to a gene: 11. The CDR3 has 17 residues. Here the CDR3 reads CASSYSNGTGLIDEQFF. The CDR3, as DNA: TGTGCCAGCAGTTACTCGAACGGGACAGGGTTAATTGATGAGCAGTTCTTC.

The V and J genes are TRBV4-2 and TRBJ2-7; D possibly corresponds to TRBD1 (6 bases). Trimming removed 4 bases at V and 0 bases at J, with 10 bases between. This CDR3 has 14 residues. Germline lookup yields CDR1 LGHNA and CDR2 YNFKEQ. The DNA of the CDR3 is TGTGCCAGCAGCCCCGGACAGAGCTCCTACGAGCAGTACTTC. It codes for CASSPGQSSYEQYF.

This clone appeared a single time. The rearrangement links TRBV5-5 to TRBJ1-4, with TRBD1 matching over 12 bases. The J segment lost 3 bases and the V segment lost 4 bases, leaving 4 bases of the junction unmatched. The germline CDR1 and CDR2 sequences are SGHKS and YYEKEE (reference sequence). This CDR3 has 16 residues. CDR3 sequence (DNA): TGTGCCAGCAGCCCCGGGACAGGGGGCCCTAATGAAAAACTGTTTTTT. Amino acids: CASSPGTGGPNEKLFF.

V usage is TRBV6-2 or TRBV6-3 and J usage is TRBJ2-7, with TRBD1 as a possible D gene (6 bases). The CDR3 covers 14 residues. Trimming removed 6 bases at V and 0 bases at J, with 12 bases between. Germline V gene lookup returns CDR1 MNHEY and CDR2 SVGEGT. The CDR3 here is CASRPTGLSYEQYF. For the CDR3, the DNA is TGTGCCAGCAGACCTACAGGGCTCTCCTACGAGCAGTACTTC.

This clone was seen only once. The chain carries TRBV7-9 and TRBJ2-5; D is undetermined. The CDR3 is 14 residues long. Germline V lookup: CDR1 SEHNR, CDR2 FQNEAQ (reference sequence). V was cut by 2 bases and J by 2 bases, with 9 bases left in between. The CDR3 DNA reads TGTGCCAGCAGCTTATGGGCAGCACAAGAGACCCAGTACTTC. Its translation: CASSLWAAQETQYF.

Only one count was recorded for this clone. The chain employs TRBV7-2 and TRBJ1-2; D gene unclear. V was trimmed by 5 bases and J by 6 bases, leaving 19 bases between them. Germline CDR1 is SGHTA and CDR2 is FQGNSA. This CDR3 contains 15 residues. CDR3 in amino acids: CASSPDVWSEHGYTF. The DNA of the CDR3 is TGTGCCAGCAGCCCGGATGTGTGGAGCGAGCATGGCTACACCTTC. The whole variable domain, filled in from reference TRBV7-2 and TRBJ1-2, reads GAGVSQSPSNKVTEKGKDVELRCDPISGHTALYWYRQSLGQGLEFLIYFQGNSAPDKSGLPSDRFSAERTGGSVSTLTIQRTQQEDSAVYLCASSPDVWSEHGYTFGSGTRLTVV.

The chain carries TRBV3-1 (or the pseudogene TRBV3-2) and TRBJ2-2; TRBD2 matches at 11 bases. With 1 base clipped from V and 6 bases from J, the junction kept 7 bases outside the gene matches. The CDR3 spans 17 residues. Germline CDR1 reads LGHDT; CDR2 reads YNNKEL (reference sequence). The CDR3 DNA reads as TGTGCCAGCAGCCAAGTAGCGGGAGGGAGGGGAGCCGGGGAGCTGTTTTTT. It encodes CASSQVAGGRGAGELFF.